Listed below are T cell receptor beta chains from one sample, sequenced in a study of beta chain features in type 1 diabetes. Sequenced by immunoSEQ multiplex PCR; TCRdb stores in-frame clones only, minus some. Of under 250,000 clones in the sample, approximately 15% were seen once. Sequenced sample: naive CD4+ T cells from blood. The receptors shown here come from a man aged 30-40 years with type 1 diabetes. Each CDR3 is given with its conserved first and last residue. The D gene is left open where the match is weak. Only some rows state a clone size, as once, few, many or a class for expanded clones.

CDR3 protein: CASESGLRLYGYTF
CDR3 DNA: TGTGCCTCTGAATCTGGACTGCGTTTATATGGCTACACCTTC
V gene: TRBV30
D gene: NA
clone size: few
J gene: TRBJ1-2

CDR3 protein: CASSQGQPDTQYF
CDR3 DNA: TGTGCCAGCAGCCAGGGGCAGCCAGATACGCAGTATTTT
V gene: TRBV11-2
D gene: NA
clone size: NA
J gene: TRBJ2-3

CDR3 protein: CASSATPGLGTYNEQFF
CDR3 DNA: TGCGCCAGCAGCGCTACACCGGGACTAGGGACCTACAATGAGCAGTTCTTC
V gene: TRBV5-1
D gene: TRBD2
clone size: NA
J gene: TRBJ2-1

CDR3 protein: CASRTLYGYTF
CDR3 DNA: TGTGCCAGCAGGACTCTCTATGGCTACACCTTC
V gene: TRBV9
D gene: NA
clone size: NA
J gene: TRBJ1-2

CDR3 protein: CASSYDYRVYDYGYTF
CDR3 DNA: TGTGCCAGCAGCTACGACTACAGGGTGTATGACTATGGCTACACCTTC
V gene: TRBV5-6
D gene: NA
clone size: once
J gene: TRBJ1-2

CDR3 protein: CASSRGREAFF
CDR3 DNA: TGTGCCAGCAGTCGAGGGAGGGAAGCTTTCTTT
V gene: TRBV6-5
D gene: NA
clone size: NA
J gene: TRBJ1-1

CDR3 protein: CASSPGTGGGEQYF
CDR3 DNA: TGCGCCAGCAGCCCCGGGACAGGGGGAGGCGAGCAGTACTTC
V gene: TRBV5-1
D gene: TRBD1
clone size: NA
J gene: TRBJ2-7

CDR3 protein: CASSEGRVHGYTF
CDR3 DNA: TGTGCCAGCAGTGAAGGGAGAGTCCATGGCTACACCTTC
V gene: TRBV6-1
D gene: NA
clone size: NA
J gene: TRBJ1-2

CDR3 protein: CASSFRGLAANPYNEQFF
CDR3 DNA: TGTGCCAGCAGCTTCAGGGGACTAGCCGCCAACCCCTACAATGAGCAGTTCTTC
V gene: TRBV11-2
D gene: TRBD2
clone size: NA
J gene: TRBJ2-1

CDR3 protein: CASSVGRGPSTDTQYF
CDR3 DNA: TGTGCCAGCAGCGTAGGGAGGGGACCCAGCACAGATACGCAGTATTTT
V gene: TRBV9
D gene: NA
clone size: few
J gene: TRBJ2-3

CDR3 protein: CAISEDRTNTEAFF
CDR3 DNA: TGTGCCATCAGTGAGGACAGGACGAACACTGAAGCTTTCTTT
V gene: TRBV10-3
D gene: NA
clone size: NA
J gene: TRBJ1-1

CDR3 protein: CSVEGTVNEKLFF
CDR3 DNA: TGCAGCGTTGAAGGGACAGTAAATGAAAAACTGTTTTTT
V gene: TRBV29-1
D gene: NA
clone size: few
J gene: TRBJ1-4

CDR3 protein: CASRLRGLAGPSYNEQFF
CDR3 DNA: TGCGCCAGCCGCCTAAGAGGGCTAGCGGGACCCTCCTACAATGAGCAGTTCTTC
V gene: TRBV5-1
D gene: TRBD2
clone size: NA
J gene: TRBJ2-1

CDR3 protein: CASSLLTNTEAFF
CDR3 DNA: TGTGCCAGCAGTCTGCTAACTAACACTGAAGCTTTCTTT
V gene: TRBV28
D gene: NA
clone size: NA
J gene: TRBJ1-1

CDR3 protein: CASSSGTAQETQYF
CDR3 DNA: TGCGCCAGCAGCTCCGGGACAGCCCAAGAGACCCAGTACTTC
V gene: TRBV5-1
D gene: TRBD1
clone size: few
J gene: TRBJ2-5

CDR3 protein: CASSLVGTGGSYTF
CDR3 DNA: TGTGCCAGCAGCTTAGTGGGAACAGGGGGCAGCTACACCTTC
V gene: TRBV7-9
D gene: TRBD1
clone size: few
J gene: TRBJ1-2

CDR3 protein: CASSPRTDSGYEQYF
CDR3 DNA: TGTGCCAGCAGCCCCCGAACGGATTCAGGGTACGAGCAGTACTTC
V gene: TRBV7-6
D gene: NA
clone size: once
J gene: TRBJ2-7